The clone carrying this T cell receptor (beta chain) is labeled medium-sized based on frequency. The record originates from a study of T cell clusters in autoimmune cytopenias. TRB amplification used approximately 250 ng of peripheral blood genomic DNA. TRB rearrangements were amplified by touch-down multiplex PCR with mixed TRB-A/B primers. TCRdb re-called the multiplex PCR reads, yielding one record per CDR3 amino acid sequence without DNA. The sample holds 1,500 to 2,000 distinct CDR3 sequences. Per the germline V gene, CDR1 is SGHDT and CDR2 is YYEEEE. The CDR3 runs to 16 residues. The sample was also reused in another study, on T cell repertoires in aging, cancer and after chemotherapy.

The sample consisted of peripheral blood. This TCR came from a human donor in good health. This chain links TRBV5-6 with TRBJ2-1; the D call from TCRdb, TRBD1, cannot be confirmed without DNA. CDR3 region: CASSLGPSGGMTEQFF.